The 14 T cell receptor beta chains below were found in one sample sequenced in a study of blood T cell repertoires in COVID-19 (dated by TCRdb to the early 2020s). Libraries were made using the immunoSEQ multiplex PCR assay. What TCRdb holds here is the immuneACCESS table cut down to in-frame rearrangements. Part of the clones is not present; checked against another copy, under half of the missing clones reflect an unresolved V gene, and the others are unexplained. Recorded for this sample are roughly 63,000 clones; 65% to 80% of them occurred a single time. 30% to 40% of the sample comes from the top ten. The sequencing input was peripheral blood. The receptors shown here come from a human donor in a cohort sampled during active COVID-19.

This clone appeared a few times. The chain has TRBV11-3 and TRBJ2-5; TRBD2 matches 8 bases. Trimming took 1 base from V and 1 from J; bases not matched to a gene: 14. The germline CDR1 and CDR2 sequences are SGHNT and YENEEA. CDR3 size: 19 residues. This CDR3 is CASSLAYSAGGEPQETQYF. The CDR3, as DNA: TGTGCCAGCAGCTTAGCTTACTCGGCGGGGGGTGAGCCCCAAGAGACCCAGTACTTC.

Only a few counts were recorded for this clone. V gene TRBV4-1 combines with J gene TRBJ2-7, with TRBD2 matching over 7 bases. The length of the CDR3 is 16 residues. CDR1 and CDR2 (germline): MGHRA, YSYEKL. Trimming cost V 5 bases and J 0 bases; bases outside gene matches: 10. The CDR3 DNA follows: TGCGCCAGCAGCTTGAGTACTAGCGAGTCCTCCTACGAGCAGTACTTC. Its protein product is CASSLSTSESSYEQYF.

CDR3 in DNA: TGTGCCACCAGCAGAGAACCCGGGAGGCGATCTGAAAAACTGTTTTTT. Amino acids: CATSREPGRRSEKLFF. The chain employs TRBV15 and TRBJ1-4; no clear D. The CDR3 totals 16 residues. V gave up 0 bases and J gave up 7 bases, with 15 bases separating them. CDR1 LNHNV and CDR2 YYDKDF come from the germline V gene (reference sequence).

This clone was counted at least ten times. The identical CDR3 is also encoded by other nucleotide sequences in the sample. The chain is built from TRBV7-2 and TRBJ2-5, with 11 bases identical to TRBD2. The V and J ends lost 4 bases and 2 bases, in that order; junction bases with no gene match: 3. The germline gives CDR1 SGHTA, CDR2 FQGNSA. This CDR3 spans 15 amino acids. This CDR3 reads CASSYLAGGQETQYF. DNA of the CDR3: TGTGCCAGCAGCTACCTAGCGGGAGGACAAGAGACCCAGTACTTC.

This chain uses TRBV9 with TRBJ2-1; D is perhaps TRBD2 (5 bases). Looked up from germline, CDR1 is SGDLS and CDR2 is YYNGEE. The length of the CDR3 is 13 residues. V was trimmed by 2 bases and J by 5 bases, leaving 8 bases between them. CDR3 in amino acids: CASSVSGNNEQFF. The CDR3 region has the DNA TGTGCCAGCAGCGTCTCCGGGAACAATGAGCAGTTCTTC.

The J gene is TRBJ2-3, the V gene TRBV3-1 (or the pseudogene TRBV3-2); D uncertain. With 1 base removed from V and 2 bases from J, the gap between germline ends came to 16 bases. The germline gives CDR1 LGHDT, CDR2 YNNKEL (reference sequence). The CDR3 is made up of 17 amino acids. CDR3 in DNA: TGTGCCAGCAGCCAAGTAGAAATTACCGTACCCACAGATACGCAGTATTTT. Translating it yields CASSQVEITVPTDTQYF.

The chain uses TRBV11-2 and TRBJ1-6; D is unresolved. The V and J ends lost 6 bases and 0 bases respectively, with 9 bases between them. The V gene's germline CDR1 is SGHAT and CDR2 FQNNGV. The CDR3 length is 15 residues. The CDR3 region is CASREGSSYNSPLHF. CDR3 coding DNA: TGTGCCAGCAGGGAAGGGAGCTCCTATAATTCACCCCTCCACTTT.

The V and J genes are TRBV18 and TRBJ2-3, with 9 bases identical to TRBD1. After removal of 2 bases from V and 5 bases from J, the junction contained 8 bases not matched to a gene. Germline V CDR1 and CDR2: KGHSH, LQKENI. The CDR3 contains 16 residues. The CDR3 loop is CASSPSGQGRGDTQYF. CDR3 coding DNA: TGTGCCAGCTCACCATCGGGACAGGGTAGAGGAGATACGCAGTATTTT.

The chain is built from TRBV19 and TRBJ2-5; TRBD1 matches 7 bases. The DNA end lines up better with TRBJ2-7; the J call may be wrong. The CDR3 loop spans 15 amino acids. CDR1 and CDR2 from the germline V gene are LNHDA and SQIVND (reference sequence). The chain's CDR3 is CASSKQGSVAYEQYF. The CDR3 DNA is TGTGCCAGTAGTAAACAGGGGAGTGTGGCCTACGAGCAGTACTTC.

The chain has TRBV6-5 and TRBJ2-5, with 8 bases fitting TRBD1. This CDR3 spans 15 amino acids. Germline-derived CDR1 and CDR2 are MNHEY and SVGAGI. With V trimmed by 7 bases and J by 2 bases, 9 bases remained unmatched. The DNA for the CDR3 is TGTGCCAGCACTACAGGGGGTATTGGGCAAGAGACCCAGTACTTC. Its translation is CASTTGGIGQETQYF.

This clone has a single count. J is TRBJ2-5 and V is TRBV5-1; TRBD2 aligns across 15 bases. The ends lost 3 bases at V and 6 bases at J; junction bases unmatched: 6. Germline loops: CDR1 SGHRS, CDR2 YFSETQ. The CDR3 contains 16 residues. The CDR3 nucleotides are TGCGCCAGCAGCTGGGGGGGACTAGCGGGAGGAAAGACCCAGTACTTC. Translating it yields CASSWGGLAGGKTQYF. The variable domain in full, completed from reference TRBV5-1 and TRBJ2-5, reads KAGVTQTPRYLIKTRGQQVTLSCSPISGHRSVSWYQQTPGQGLQFLFEYFSETQRNKGNFPGRFSGRQFSNSRSEMNVSTLELGDSALYLCASSWGGLAGGKTQYFGPGTRLLVL.

This clone has more than one count but fewer than ten. The rearrangement uses TRBV10-3 and TRBJ1-4; 7 bases fit TRBD1. The CDR3 is 15 residues long. Germline V gene data show CDR1 as ENHRY and CDR2 as SYGVKD. Trimming at V came to 5 bases and at J to 5 bases, leaving 8 bases not matched to a gene. The DNA for the CDR3 is TGTGCCATCAGTTCTTCCGGGACAGCGAATGAAAAACTGTTTTTT. Encoded protein: CAISSSGTANEKLFF.

This chain uses TRBV5-1 with TRBJ2-3; 8 bases line up with TRBD2. V lost 5 bases to trimming and J lost 5 bases; unmatched junction nucleotides: 4. This CDR3 spans 13 amino acids. Per germline, CDR1 SGHRS and CDR2 YFSETQ. CDR3 loop: CASRYGREDTQYF. DNA for the CDR3: TGCGCCAGCAGATACGGGAGGGAAGATACGCAGTATTTT.

The V call is TRBV7-9, the J call TRBJ1-5, with D tentatively TRBD1 (5 bases). Looked up from germline, CDR1 is SEHNR and CDR2 is FQNEAQ (reference sequence). The CDR3 contains 14 residues. With 5 bases removed from V and 0 bases from J, the gap between germline ends came to 8 bases. CDR3 nucleotide sequence: TGTGCCAGCAGCCGACAGTATAGCAATCAGCCCCAGCATTTT. This codes for CASSRQYSNQPQHF.